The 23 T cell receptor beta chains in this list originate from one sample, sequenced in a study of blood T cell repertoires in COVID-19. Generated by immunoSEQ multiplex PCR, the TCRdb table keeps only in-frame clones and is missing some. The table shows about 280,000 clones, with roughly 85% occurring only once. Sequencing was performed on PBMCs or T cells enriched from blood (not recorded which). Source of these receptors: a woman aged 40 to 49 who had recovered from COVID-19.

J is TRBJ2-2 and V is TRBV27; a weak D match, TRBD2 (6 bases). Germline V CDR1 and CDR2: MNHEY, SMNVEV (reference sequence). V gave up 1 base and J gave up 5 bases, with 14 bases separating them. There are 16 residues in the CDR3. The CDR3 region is CASSLLGAGRTGELFF. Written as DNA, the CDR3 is TGTGCCAGCAGTTTATTGGGTGCGGGAAGAACCGGGGAGCTGTTTTTT.

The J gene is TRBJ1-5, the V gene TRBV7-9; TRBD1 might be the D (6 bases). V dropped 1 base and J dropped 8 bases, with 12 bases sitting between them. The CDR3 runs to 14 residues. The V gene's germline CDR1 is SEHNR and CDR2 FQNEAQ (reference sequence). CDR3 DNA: TGTGCCAGCAGCTTAGGGACAGCGGTCGAGCCCCAGCATTTT. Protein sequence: CASSLGTAVEPQHF.

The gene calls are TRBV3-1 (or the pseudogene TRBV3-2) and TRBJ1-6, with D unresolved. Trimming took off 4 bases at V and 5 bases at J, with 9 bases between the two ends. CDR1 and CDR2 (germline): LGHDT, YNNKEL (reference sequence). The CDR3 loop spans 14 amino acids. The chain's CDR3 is CASSPRRDNSPLHF. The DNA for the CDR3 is TGTGCCAGCAGCCCTAGACGGGATAATTCACCCCTCCACTTT.

For the CDR3, the DNA is TGTGCCAGCAGCCCGACTAGCGATTTGGCAGATACGCAGTATTTT. This encodes CASSPTSDLADTQYF. The rearrangement joins TRBV7-9 to TRBJ2-3, with 8 bases matching TRBD2. Germline V lookup: CDR1 SEHNR, CDR2 FQNEAQ (reference sequence). The trim removed 5 bases at V and 4 bases at J, leaving 8 bases unmatched. The CDR3 sequence is 15 residues long. The full variable domain, rest sourced from reference TRBV7-9 and TRBJ2-3, is DTGVSQNPRHKITKRGQNVTFRCDPISEHNRLYWYRQTLGQGPEFLTYFQNEAQLEKSRLLSDRFSAERPKGSFSTLEIQRTEQGDSAMYLCASSPTSDLADTQYFGPGTRLTVL.

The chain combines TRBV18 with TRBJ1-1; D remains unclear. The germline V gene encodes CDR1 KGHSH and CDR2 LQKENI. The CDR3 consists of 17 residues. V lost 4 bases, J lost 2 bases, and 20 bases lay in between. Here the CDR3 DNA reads TGTGCCAGCTCACTAGACCTGTCTGCTCTAGGAAACACTGAAGCTTTCTTT. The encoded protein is CASSLDLSALGNTEAFF.

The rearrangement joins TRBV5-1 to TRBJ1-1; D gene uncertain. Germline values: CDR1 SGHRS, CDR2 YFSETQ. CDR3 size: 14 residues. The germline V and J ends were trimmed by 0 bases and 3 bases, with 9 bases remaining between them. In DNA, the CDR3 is TGCGCCAGCAGCTTGGAGGTTGGGCACACTGAAGCTTTCTTT. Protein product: CASSLEVGHTEAFF.

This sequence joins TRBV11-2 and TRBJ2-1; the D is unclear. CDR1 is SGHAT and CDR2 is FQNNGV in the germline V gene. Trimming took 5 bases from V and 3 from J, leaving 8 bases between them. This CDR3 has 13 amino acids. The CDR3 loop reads CASSSPFYNEQFF. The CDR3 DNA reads TGTGCCAGCAGCAGCCCGTTCTACAATGAGCAGTTCTTC.

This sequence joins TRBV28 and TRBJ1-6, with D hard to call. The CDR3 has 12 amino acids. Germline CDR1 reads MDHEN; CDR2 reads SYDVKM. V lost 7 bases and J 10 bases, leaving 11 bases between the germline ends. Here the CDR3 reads CASIQTGSPLHF. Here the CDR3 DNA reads TGTGCCAGCATTCAGACGGGGTCACCCCTCCACTTT.

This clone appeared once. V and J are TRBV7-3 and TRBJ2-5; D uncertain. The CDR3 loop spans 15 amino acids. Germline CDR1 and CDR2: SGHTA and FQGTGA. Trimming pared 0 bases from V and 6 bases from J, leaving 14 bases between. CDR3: CASSLTAGPEKTQYF. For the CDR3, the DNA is TGTGCCAGCAGCTTAACAGCTGGGCCCGAGAAGACCCAGTACTTC.

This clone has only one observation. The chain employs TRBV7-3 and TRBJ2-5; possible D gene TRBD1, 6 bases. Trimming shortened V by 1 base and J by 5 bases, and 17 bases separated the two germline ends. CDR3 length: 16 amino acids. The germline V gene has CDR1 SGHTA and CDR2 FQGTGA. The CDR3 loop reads CASSLNNRGSSETQYF. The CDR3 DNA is TGTGCCAGCAGCTTAAATAATAGGGGGTCCTCGGAGACCCAGTACTTC.

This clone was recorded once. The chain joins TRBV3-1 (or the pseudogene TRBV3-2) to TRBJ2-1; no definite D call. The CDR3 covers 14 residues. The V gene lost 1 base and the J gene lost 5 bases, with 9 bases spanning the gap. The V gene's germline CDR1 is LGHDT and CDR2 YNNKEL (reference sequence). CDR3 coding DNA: TGTGCCAGCAGCCAAGGTCTCAGTCACAATGAGCAGTTCTTC. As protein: CASSQGLSHNEQFF.

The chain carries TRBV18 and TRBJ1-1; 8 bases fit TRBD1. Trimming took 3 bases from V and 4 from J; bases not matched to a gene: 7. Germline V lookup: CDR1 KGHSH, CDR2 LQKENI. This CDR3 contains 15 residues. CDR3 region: CASSPPQGVRTEAFF. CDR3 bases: TGTGCCAGCTCACCCCCACAGGGGGTGCGCACTGAAGCTTTCTTT.

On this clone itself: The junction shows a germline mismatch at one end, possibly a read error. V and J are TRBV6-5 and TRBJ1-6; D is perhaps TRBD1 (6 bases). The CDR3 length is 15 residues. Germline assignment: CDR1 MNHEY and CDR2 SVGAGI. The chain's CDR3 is CASSPDRSSNSPLHF. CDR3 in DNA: TGTGCCAGCAGTCCTGACAGGTCCTCTAATTCACCCCTCCACTTT.

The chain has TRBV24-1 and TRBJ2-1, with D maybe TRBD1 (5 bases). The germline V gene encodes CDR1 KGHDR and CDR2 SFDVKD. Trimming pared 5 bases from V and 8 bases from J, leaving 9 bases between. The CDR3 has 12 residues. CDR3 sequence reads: CATSVLGDEQFF. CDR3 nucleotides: TGTGCCACCAGTGTCTTAGGGGATGAGCAGTTCTTC.

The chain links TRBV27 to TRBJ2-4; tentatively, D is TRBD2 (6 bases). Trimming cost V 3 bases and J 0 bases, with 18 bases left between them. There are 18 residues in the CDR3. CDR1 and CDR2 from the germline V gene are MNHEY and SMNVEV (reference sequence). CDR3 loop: CASSFSSGGPLAKNIQYF. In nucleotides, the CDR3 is TGTGCCAGCAGTTTTAGTAGCGGAGGACCTTTAGCCAAAAACATTCAGTACTTC.

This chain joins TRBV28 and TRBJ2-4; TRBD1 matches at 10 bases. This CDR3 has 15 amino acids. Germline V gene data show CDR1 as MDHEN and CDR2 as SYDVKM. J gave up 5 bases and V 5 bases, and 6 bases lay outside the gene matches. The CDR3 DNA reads TGTGCCAGCAGTCATAAGGGGACAGGGGAAAACATTCAGTACTTC. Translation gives CASSHKGTGENIQYF. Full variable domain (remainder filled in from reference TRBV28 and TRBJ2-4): DVKVTQSSRYLVKRTGEKVFLECVQDMDHENMFWYRQDPGLGLRLIYFSYDVKMKEKGDIPEGYSVSREKKERFSLILESASTNQTSMYLCASSHKGTGENIQYFGAGTRLSVL.

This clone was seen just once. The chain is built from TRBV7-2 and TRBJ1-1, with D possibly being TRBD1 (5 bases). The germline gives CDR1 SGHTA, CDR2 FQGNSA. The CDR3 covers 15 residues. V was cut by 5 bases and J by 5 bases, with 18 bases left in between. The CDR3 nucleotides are TGTGCCAGCAGCCGCGGGGACGGGGGGGGAACTGAAGCTTTCTTT. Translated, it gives CASSRGDGGGTEAFF.

This chain's CDR3 is CAWSVRLGLGGLYGYTF. In DNA, the CDR3 is TGTGCCTGGAGTGTACGATTGGGCTTGGGTGGACTCTATGGCTACACCTTC. The chain uses TRBV30 and TRBJ1-2, with D uncertain. CDR3 length: 17 residues. Trimming left V 0 bases short and J 4 bases short, with 21 bases between. CDR1 and CDR2 from the germline V gene are GTSNPN and SVGIG (reference sequence).

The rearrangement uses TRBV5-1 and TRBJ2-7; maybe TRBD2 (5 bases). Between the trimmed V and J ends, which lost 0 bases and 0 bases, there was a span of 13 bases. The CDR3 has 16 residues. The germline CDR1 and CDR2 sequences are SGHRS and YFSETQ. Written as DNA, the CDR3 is TGCGCCAGCAGCTTGGGGGCGGTGGGAGTCTCCTACGAGCAGTACTTC. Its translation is CASSLGAVGVSYEQYF. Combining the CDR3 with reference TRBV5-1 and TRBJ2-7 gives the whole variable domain KAGVTQTPRYLIKTRGQQVTLSCSPISGHRSVSWYQQTPGQGLQFLFEYFSETQRNKGNFPGRFSGRQFSNSRSEMNVSTLELGDSALYLCASSLGAVGVSYEQYFGPGTRLTVT.

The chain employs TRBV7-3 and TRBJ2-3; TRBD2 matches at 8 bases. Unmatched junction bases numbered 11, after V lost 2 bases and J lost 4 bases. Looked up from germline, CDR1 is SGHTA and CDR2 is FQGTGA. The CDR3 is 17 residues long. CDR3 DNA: TGTGCCAGCAGCTTATCAAGAGCGGGAGTGTTCGCAGATACGCAGTATTTT. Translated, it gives CASSLSRAGVFADTQYF.

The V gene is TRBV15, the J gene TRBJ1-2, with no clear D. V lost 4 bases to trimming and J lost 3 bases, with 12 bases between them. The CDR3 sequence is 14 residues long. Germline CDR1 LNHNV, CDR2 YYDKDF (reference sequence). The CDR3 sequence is CATSTLPLDYGYTF. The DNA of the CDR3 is TGTGCCACCAGCACTCTCCCCCTCGACTATGGCTACACCTTC.

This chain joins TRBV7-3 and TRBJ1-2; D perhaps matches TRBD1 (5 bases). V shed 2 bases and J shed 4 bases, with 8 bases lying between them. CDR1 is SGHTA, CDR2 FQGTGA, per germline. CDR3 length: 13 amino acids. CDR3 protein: CASSLGQGYGYTF. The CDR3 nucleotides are TGTGCCAGCAGCTTAGGGCAGGGCTATGGCTACACCTTC.

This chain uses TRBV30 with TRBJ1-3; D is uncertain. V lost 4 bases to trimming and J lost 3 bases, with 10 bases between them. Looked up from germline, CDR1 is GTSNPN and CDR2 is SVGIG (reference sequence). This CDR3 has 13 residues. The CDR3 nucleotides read TGTGCCTGGAACGGGGTAATTGGAAACACCATATATTTT. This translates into CAWNGVIGNTIYF.